This record looks at one T cell receptor beta chain sequence and its context. What it recognizes is unknown. This may be a read error, as it is one base from a much larger clone. The sample originates from a study of T cells in Graves' hyperthyroidism and ophthalmopathy. Across the whole study: Initial diagnosis, before any treatment, was when peripheral blood was collected.

RNA transcripts yielded amplified TCR beta CDR3 regions. Primed by the HTBI set, a first-round RT-PCR was run on the TCR CDR3. TCRdb re-called the multiplex PCR reads through MiXCR, storing one row per CDR3 protein. This table has fewer than 350,000 distinct CDR3 sequences, approximately 18% appearing once. Germline CDR1 and CDR2: MNHNS and SASEGT. The V gene end was trimmed by 1 base and the J gene end by 3 bases; junction bases not matched to a gene: 6. This CDR3 has 15 amino acids. Findings and limits, study-wide: Model-based prediction identified ophthalmopathy a median roughly 6.1 months prior to its onset.

Sequencing was carried out using blood. The chain employs TRBV6-1 and TRBJ2-7, with 7 bases matching TRBD1. The sequence came from a woman aged 50 to 60 with Graves' hyperthyroidism. CDR3 loop: CASSEEGAGGYEQYF. CDR3 nucleotide sequence: TGTGCCAGCAGTGAAGAGGGTGCAGGGGGCTACGAGCAGTACTTC.